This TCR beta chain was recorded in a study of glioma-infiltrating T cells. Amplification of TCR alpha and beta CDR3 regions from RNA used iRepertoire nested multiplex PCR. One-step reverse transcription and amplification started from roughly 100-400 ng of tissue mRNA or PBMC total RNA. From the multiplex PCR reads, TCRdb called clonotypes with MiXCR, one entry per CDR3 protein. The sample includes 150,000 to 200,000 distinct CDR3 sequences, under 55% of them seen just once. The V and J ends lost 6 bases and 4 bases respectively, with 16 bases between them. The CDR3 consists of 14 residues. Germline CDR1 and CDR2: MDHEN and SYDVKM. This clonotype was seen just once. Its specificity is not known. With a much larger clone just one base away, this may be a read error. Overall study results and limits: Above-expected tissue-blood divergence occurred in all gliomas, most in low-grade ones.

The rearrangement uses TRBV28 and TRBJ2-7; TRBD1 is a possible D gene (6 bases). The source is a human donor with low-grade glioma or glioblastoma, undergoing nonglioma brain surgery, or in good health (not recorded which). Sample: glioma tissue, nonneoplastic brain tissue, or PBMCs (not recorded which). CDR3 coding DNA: TGTGCCAGCAGGTTAGCAGGGGATCGTTACGAGCAGTACTTC. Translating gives CASRLAGDRYEQYF.